The present T cell receptor beta chain was sequenced within a study of CDR3 diversity in severe acne. TCRdb reprocessed the PCR reads with MiXCR, giving one entry per CDR3 protein. Found here are more than 85,000 distinct CDR3 sequences, 45% to 50% of them singletons; the top ten hold about 9.5%. V was pared by 5 bases and J by 2 bases, with 8 bases of the junction left unmatched. The CDR3 covers 15 residues. From germline, CDR1 is MGHDK and CDR2 SYGVNS. The receptor comes from a male donor in good health, serving as a control. The specimen sequenced was blood. This rearrangement joins TRBV25-1 to TRBJ2-7, with TRBD2 identical over 8 bases. CDR3 region: CASSSSGGGAYEQYF. In DNA, the CDR3 is TGTGCCAGCAGTTCATCGGGGGGGGGAGCCTACGAGCAGTACTTC.